These 19 T cell receptor beta chains share one sample of origin, sequenced in a study of blood T cell repertoires in COVID-19. Method: immunoSEQ multiplex PCR; TCRdb's copy keeps in-frame clones and lacks some. The sample has hundreds of thousands of clones; over 80% are singletons. Source material: PBMCs or T cells enriched from blood (not recorded which). These receptors all stem from a woman younger than 30 who had recovered from COVID-19.

The table lists this clone with a count of one. V usage is TRBV28 and J usage is TRBJ1-1; D gene unclear. CDR1 and CDR2 from the germline V gene are MDHEN and SYDVKM. V gave up 2 bases and J gave up 0 bases, with 13 bases separating them. CDR3 length: 16 amino acids. CDR3 loop: CASSLPPLGLNTEAFF. CDR3 nucleotides: TGTGCCAGCAGTTTACCTCCACTGGGCTTGAACACTGAAGCTTTCTTT. Full variable domain (remainder filled in from reference TRBV28 and TRBJ1-1): DVKVTQSSRYLVKRTGEKVFLECVQDMDHENMFWYRQDPGLGLRLIYFSYDVKMKEKGDIPEGYSVSREKKERFSLILESASTNQTSMYLCASSLPPLGLNTEAFFGQGTRLTVV.

The chain links TRBV5-8 to TRBJ1-2; TRBD1 agrees at 8 bases. V trimming: 1 base; J trimming: 6 bases; junction bases outside the gene matches: 5. Germline V gene data show CDR1 as SGHTS and CDR2 as YDEGEE. CDR3 length: 14 amino acids. CDR3 protein: CASSLRTGSDGYTF. CDR3 coding DNA: TGTGCCAGCAGCTTGCGGACAGGGTCTGATGGCTACACCTTC.

V gene TRBV7-6 combines with J gene TRBJ2-5; 7 nucleotides match TRBD1. Germline V gives CDR1 SGHVS, CDR2 FNYEAQ. The CDR3 is made up of 14 amino acids. The trim removed 4 bases at V and 10 bases at J, leaving 12 bases unmatched. The DNA for the CDR3 is TGTGCCAGCAGCTATGGGACAGCCACGACCGTCCAGTACTTC. This codes for CASSYGTATTVQYF. The full variable domain, completed using reference TRBV7-6 and TRBJ2-5, is GAGVSQSPRYKVTKRGQDVALRCDPISGHVSLYWYRQALGQGPEFLTYFNYEAQQDKSGLPNDRFSAERPEGSISTLTIQRTEQRDSAMYRCASSYGTATTVQYFGPGTRLLVL.

V usage is TRBV27 and J usage is TRBJ2-3; 7 bases match TRBD2. In germline, CDR1 is MNHEY, CDR2 SMNVEV (reference sequence). CDR3 length: 17 residues. After removal of 6 bases from V and 0 bases from J, the junction contained 12 bases not matched to a gene. In nucleotides, the CDR3 is TGTGCCAGCAGGTCTGTTGGGGCGGGAGCTAGCACAGATACGCAGTATTTT. Amino acids: CASRSVGAGASTDTQYF.

V gene TRBV19 combines with J gene TRBJ1-5, with 9 bases identical to TRBD1. The CDR3 runs to 17 residues. With V trimmed by 3 bases and J by 3 bases, 9 bases remained unmatched. CDR1 is LNHDA, CDR2 SQIVND, per germline (reference sequence). CDR3 region: CASSIRGQGLVNQPQHF. The CDR3 coding sequence is TGTGCCAGTAGTATCCGGGGACAGGGCCTCGTCAATCAGCCCCAGCATTTT.

The chain uses TRBV30 and TRBJ1-1, with unresolved D. There are 15 residues in the CDR3. CDR1 and CDR2 from the germline V gene are GTSNPN and SVGIG (reference sequence). V lost 5 bases to trimming and J lost 0 bases, with 16 bases between them. The CDR3 sequence is CAWDRSGGMNTEAFF. DNA for the CDR3: TGTGCCTGGGACCGTTCGGGTGGCATGAACACTGAAGCTTTCTTT. Variable domain in full (rest from reference TRBV30 and TRBJ1-1): SQTIHQWPATLVQPVGSPLSLECTVEGTSNPNLYWYRQAAGRGLQLLFYSVGIGQISSEVPQNLSASRPQDRQFILSSKKLLLSDSGFYLCAWDRSGGMNTEAFFGQGTRLTVV.

The chain links TRBV5-6 to TRBJ1-3; 7 bases agree with TRBD1. CDR3 length equals 16 residues. CDR1 and CDR2 from the germline V gene are SGHDT and YYEEEE. The junction had 5 bases not matched to a gene; V was cut back by 2 bases and J by 0 bases. This chain's CDR3 is CASSFQGVLSGNTIYF. CDR3 bases: TGTGCCAGCAGCTTCCAGGGGGTACTCTCTGGAAACACCATATATTTT.

This chain joins TRBV10-3 and TRBJ2-5; 10 positions agree with TRBD2. The J segment lost 3 bases and the V segment lost 3 bases, leaving 4 bases of the junction unmatched. Looked up from germline, CDR1 is ENHRY and CDR2 is SYGVKD. The CDR3 is 15 amino acids. CDR3 protein: CAISDLSGREETQYF. The DNA for the CDR3 is TGTGCCATCAGTGACCTGAGCGGGAGGGAAGAGACCCAGTACTTC.

The V call is TRBV7-2, the J call TRBJ2-1, with D possibly being TRBD2 (6 bases). The V gene lost 5 bases and the J gene lost 8 bases, with 16 bases spanning the gap. Germline CDR1 is SGHTA and CDR2 is FQGNSA. CDR3 length equals 14 residues. CDR3 nucleotides: TGTGCCAGCAGCCCTAATGGCGGGGCCTATGAGCAGTTCTTC. It translates to CASSPNGGAYEQFF.

This sequence joins TRBV29-1 and TRBJ2-7; TRBD1 matches 10 bases. Germline V gives CDR1 SQVTM, CDR2 ANQGSEA. This CDR3 is 15 amino acids long. CDR3 residues: CRGTGVENLSYEQYF. As DNA, the CDR3 is TGCAGGGGGACAGGGGTCGAAAATTTATCCTACGAGCAGTACTTC.

The V call is TRBV5-1, the J call TRBJ1-1, with D tentatively TRBD1 (6 bases). Trimming pared 0 bases from V and 3 bases from J, leaving 15 bases between. The germline gives CDR1 SGHRS, CDR2 YFSETQ. CDR3 length: 16 amino acids. The CDR3 here is CASSLGLGGVHTEAFF. The CDR3 coding sequence is TGCGCCAGCAGCTTGGGATTAGGGGGAGTTCACACTGAAGCTTTCTTT.

The rearrangement links TRBV19 to TRBJ1-4; D is unclear. The V end lost 5 bases, the J end lost 0 bases, and 13 bases lay between the germline ends. The CDR3 consists of 16 residues. In germline, CDR1 is LNHDA, CDR2 SQIVND (reference sequence). This CDR3 reads CASSERIKTTNEKLFF. The CDR3 DNA reads TGTGCCAGTAGTGAGAGGATAAAAACAACTAATGAAAAACTGTTTTTT.

This chain joins TRBV7-2 and TRBJ2-7; D may be TRBD2 (6 bases). Germline CDR1 reads SGHTA; CDR2 reads FQGNSA. There are 14 residues in the CDR3. Between the trimmed V and J ends, which lost 2 bases and 5 bases, there was a span of 13 bases. The CDR3 sequence: CASSLMLSGNEQYF. CDR3 sequence (DNA): TGTGCCAGCAGCTTAATGCTTAGCGGCAACGAGCAGTACTTC.

This chain connects TRBV6-2 or TRBV6-3 to TRBJ2-5; 9 bases line up with TRBD2. CDR1 and CDR2 (germline): MNHEY, SVGEGT. J was trimmed by 1 base and V by 5 bases; bases with no gene match: 8. The CDR3 spans 16 residues. In DNA, the CDR3 is TGTGCCAGCAGTCCCCTGGGACTAGCTGGCCAAGAGACCCAGTACTTC. Residues: CASSPLGLAGQETQYF.

This clone was picked up one time. The chain couples TRBV3-1 (or the pseudogene TRBV3-2) to TRBJ2-3; tentative D call: TRBD1 (6 bases). The length of the CDR3 is 15 residues. Trimming stripped 2 bases from V and 3 bases from J, with 12 bases between. CDR1 LGHDT and CDR2 YNNKEL come from the germline V gene (reference sequence). The CDR3 bases are TGTGCCAGCAGCCAACCAGGGGTTGGGACAGATACGCAGTATTTT. The encoded protein is CASSQPGVGTDTQYF.

The V call is TRBV2, the J call TRBJ2-3, with D tentatively TRBD2 (5 bases). The V gene's germline CDR1 is SNHLY and CDR2 FYNNEI. The CDR3 is made up of 12 amino acids. The ends were cut back, 4 bases at V and 3 bases at J, with 5 bases in the middle. The DNA of the CDR3 is TGTGCCAGCAGTGGAGGGACAGATACGCAGTATTTT. Protein sequence: CASSGGTDTQYF.

The count of this clone is one. The rearrangement uses TRBV14 and TRBJ1-1; no firm D call. The V end was cut by 6 bases, the J end by 0 bases, with 14 bases between. CDR1 and CDR2 from the germline V gene are SGHDN and FVKESK. This CDR3 is 15 amino acids long. The CDR3 DNA reads TGTGCCAGCAGTCAAATGGCCTCCATGAACACTGAAGCTTTCTTT. This sequence encodes CASSQMASMNTEAFF.

V gene TRBV18 combines with J gene TRBJ2-5, with D possibly TRBD2 on 5 matching bases. CDR3 length: 12 residues. V lost 7 bases, J lost 5 bases, and 11 bases lay in between. Per the germline V gene, CDR1 is KGHSH and CDR2 is LQKENI. CDR3 DNA sequence: TGTGCCAGCTTGGGAGACGGTGAGACCCAGTACTTC. Amino acid sequence: CASLGDGETQYF.

The chain carries TRBV5-1 and TRBJ1-2; the D is unclear. Germline V gene sequence: CDR1 SGHRS, CDR2 YFSETQ. The CDR3 runs to 15 residues. V was shortened by 3 bases and J by 1 base, with 13 bases between the two germline ends. The CDR3 nucleotides read TGCGCCAGCAGCTCGACGGCCGGGGATAACTATGGCTACACCTTC. The encoded protein is CASSSTAGDNYGYTF.